This T cell receptor (beta chain) was recorded in a study of shared clonotypes between healthy human individuals. CDR3 length: 14 residues. CDR1 MDHEN and CDR2 SYDVKM come from the germline V gene. Trimming took off 3 bases at V and 0 bases at J, with 5 bases between the two ends. Naive CD8 cells comprised CD45RO-negative, CCR7-positively selected cells, excluding terminally differentiated effector memory CD45RA+ cells. TCRdb's copy holds only in-frame clones and misses some; the assay was immunoSEQ multiplex PCR. The repertoire holds 800,000 to 950,000 clones, with roughly 96% as singletons. Sequenced sample: naive CD8+ T cells sorted from blood. The rearrangement links TRBV28 to TRBJ1-4; D remains ambiguous. The receptor's source is a man aged 25 to 40 in good health. As DNA, the CDR3 is TGTGCCAGCAGTTTTGGGACAACTAATGAAAAACTGTTTTTT. This translates into CASSFGTTNEKLFF. The full variable domain, completed using reference TRBV28 and TRBJ1-4, is DVKVTQSSRYLVKRTGEKVFLECVQDMDHENMFWYRQDPGLGLRLIYFSYDVKMKEKGDIPEGYSVSREKKERFSLILESASTNQTSMYLCASSFGTTNEKLFFGSGTQLSVL.